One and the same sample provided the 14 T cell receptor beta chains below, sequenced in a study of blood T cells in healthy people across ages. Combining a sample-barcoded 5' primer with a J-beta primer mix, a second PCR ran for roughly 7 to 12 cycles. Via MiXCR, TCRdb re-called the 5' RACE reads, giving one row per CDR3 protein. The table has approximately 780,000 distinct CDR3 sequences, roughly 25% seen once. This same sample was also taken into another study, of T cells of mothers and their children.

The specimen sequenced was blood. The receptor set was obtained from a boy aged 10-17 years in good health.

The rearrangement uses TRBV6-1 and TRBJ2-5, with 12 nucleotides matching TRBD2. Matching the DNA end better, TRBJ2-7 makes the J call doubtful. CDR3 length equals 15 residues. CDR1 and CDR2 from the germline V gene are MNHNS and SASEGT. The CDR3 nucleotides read TGTGCCAGCTGCCCCTCCGGACTAGCGGGGCGCGAGCAGTACTTC. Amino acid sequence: CASCPSGLAGREQYF.

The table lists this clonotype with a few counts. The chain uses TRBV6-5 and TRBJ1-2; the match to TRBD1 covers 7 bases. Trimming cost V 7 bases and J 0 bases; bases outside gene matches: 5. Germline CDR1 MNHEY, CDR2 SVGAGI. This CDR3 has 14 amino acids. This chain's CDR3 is CASNYRGANYGYTF. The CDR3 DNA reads TGTGCCAGCAACTACAGGGGCGCTAACTATGGCTACACCTTC.

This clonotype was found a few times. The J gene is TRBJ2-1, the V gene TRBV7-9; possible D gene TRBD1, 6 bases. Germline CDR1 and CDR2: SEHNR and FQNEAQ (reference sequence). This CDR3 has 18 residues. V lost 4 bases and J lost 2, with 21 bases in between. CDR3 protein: CASSSRASRGATYNEQFF. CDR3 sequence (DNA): TGTGCCAGCAGCTCTAGGGCAAGCAGGGGTGCTACCTACAATGAGCAGTTCTTC.

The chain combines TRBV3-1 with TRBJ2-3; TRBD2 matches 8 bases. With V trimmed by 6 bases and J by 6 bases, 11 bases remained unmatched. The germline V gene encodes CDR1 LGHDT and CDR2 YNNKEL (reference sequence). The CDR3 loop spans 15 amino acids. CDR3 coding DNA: TGTGCCAGCAGTCAAACCCCGGGGGGGCGGGATACGCAGTATTTT. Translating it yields CASSQTPGGRDTQYF.

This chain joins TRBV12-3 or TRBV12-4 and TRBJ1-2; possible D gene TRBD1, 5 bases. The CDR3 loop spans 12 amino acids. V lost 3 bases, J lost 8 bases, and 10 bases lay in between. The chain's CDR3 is CASSFGAGGYTF. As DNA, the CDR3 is TGTGCCAGCAGTTTCGGGGCGGGCGGCTACACCTTC.

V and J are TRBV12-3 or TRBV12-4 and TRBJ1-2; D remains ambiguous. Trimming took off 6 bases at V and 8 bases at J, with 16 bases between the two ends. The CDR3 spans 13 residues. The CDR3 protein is CASSLGGVWGYTF. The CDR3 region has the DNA TGTGCCAGCAGCCTGGGCGGTGTATGGGGCTACACCTTC.

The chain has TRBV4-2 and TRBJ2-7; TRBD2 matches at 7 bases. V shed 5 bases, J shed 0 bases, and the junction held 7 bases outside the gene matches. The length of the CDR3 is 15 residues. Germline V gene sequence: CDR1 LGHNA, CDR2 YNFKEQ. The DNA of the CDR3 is TGTGCCAGCAGCTCTGCGGGGGACTTCTCCTACGAGCAGTACTTC. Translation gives CASSSAGDFSYEQYF.

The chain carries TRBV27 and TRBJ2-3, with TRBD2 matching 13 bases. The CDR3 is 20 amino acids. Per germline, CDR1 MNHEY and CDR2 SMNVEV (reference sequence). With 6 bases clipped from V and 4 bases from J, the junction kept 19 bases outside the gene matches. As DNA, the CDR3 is TGTGCCAGCAGCCTTCAACCGGGCCGACTAGCGGGGGGATCGGCAGATACGCAGTATTTT. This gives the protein CASSLQPGRLAGGSADTQYF.

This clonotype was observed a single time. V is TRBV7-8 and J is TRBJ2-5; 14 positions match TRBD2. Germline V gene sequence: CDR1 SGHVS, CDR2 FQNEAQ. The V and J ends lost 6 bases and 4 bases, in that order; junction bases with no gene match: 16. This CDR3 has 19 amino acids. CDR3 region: CASRQTSGGARTLGETQYF. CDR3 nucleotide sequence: TGTGCCAGCAGACAGACTAGCGGGGGGGCCAGGACTTTGGGAGAGACCCAGTACTTC.

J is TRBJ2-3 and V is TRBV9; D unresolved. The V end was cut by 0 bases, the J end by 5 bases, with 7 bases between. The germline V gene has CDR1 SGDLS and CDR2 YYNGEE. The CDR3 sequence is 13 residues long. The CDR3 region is CASSVGVEDTQYF. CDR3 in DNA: TGTGCCAGCAGCGTAGGGGTGGAAGATACGCAGTATTTT.

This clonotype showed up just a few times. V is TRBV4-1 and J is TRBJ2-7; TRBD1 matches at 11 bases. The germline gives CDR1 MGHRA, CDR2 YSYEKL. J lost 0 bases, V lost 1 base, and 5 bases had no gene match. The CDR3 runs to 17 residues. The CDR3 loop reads CASSQGPGTGGSYEQYF. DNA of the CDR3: TGCGCCAGCAGCCAAGGCCCAGGGACAGGGGGCTCCTACGAGCAGTACTTC.

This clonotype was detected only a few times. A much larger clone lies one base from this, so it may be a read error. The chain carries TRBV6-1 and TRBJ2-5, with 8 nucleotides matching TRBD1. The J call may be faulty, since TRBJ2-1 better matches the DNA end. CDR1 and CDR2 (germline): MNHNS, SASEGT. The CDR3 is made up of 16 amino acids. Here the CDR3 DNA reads TGTGCCAGCAGCCCTAGGGACAGGAGAAACGGAAATGAGCAGTTCTTC. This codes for CASSPRDRRNGNEQFF.

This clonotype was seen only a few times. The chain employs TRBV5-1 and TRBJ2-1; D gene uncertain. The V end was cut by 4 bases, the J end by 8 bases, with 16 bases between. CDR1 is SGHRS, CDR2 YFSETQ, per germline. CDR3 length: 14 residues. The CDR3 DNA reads TGCGCCAGCAGCCTAGAAGCCCCAAGCGATGAGCAGTTCTTC. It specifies CASSLEAPSDEQFF.

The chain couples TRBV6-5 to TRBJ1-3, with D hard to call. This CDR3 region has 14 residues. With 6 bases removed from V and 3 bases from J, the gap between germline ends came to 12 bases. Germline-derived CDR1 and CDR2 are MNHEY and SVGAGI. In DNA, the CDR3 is TGTGCCAGCAGCCCCGGCCAGGATGGAAACACCATATATTTT. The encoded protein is CASSPGQDGNTIYF.